The rows below give T cell receptor beta chains drawn from one sample of a study of neurological immune-mediated disorders. MiXCR was run by TCRdb on the 5' RACE reads, yielding one entry per CDR3 protein. Seen here are about 50,000 distinct CDR3 sequences, 10% to 13% observed once, and the top ten hold about 5.7%. The specimen was PBMCs. The receptor source for this set is a man between 65 and 85 years old with HTLV-1-associated myelopathy (HAM/TSP). Each CDR3 is given with its conserved first and last residue. A D gene is named only where the DNA matches it firmly. Not every row has a clone size; where given, it reads once, few, many or a size class.

NA TRBJ1-1 TRBV12-3/TRBV12-4 few TGTGCCAGCAGTGCCCATTACAGGGACACTGAAGCTTTCTTT CASSAHYRDTEAFF
TRBD2 TRBJ2-3 TRBV7-3 many TGTGCCAGCAGCTTAATGGCGCCAGCGGGAGCACCTCATACGCAGTATTTT CASSLMAPAGAPHTQYF
NA TRBJ1-3 TRBV7-2 medium-sized TGTGCCAGCAGCCCCCCAGGGAGAAACACCATATATTTT CASSPPGRNTIYF
TRBD1 TRBJ2-3 TRBV11-3 many TGTGCCAGCAGCGCCAGGACAGGGTCGGATACGCAGTATTTT CASSARTGSDTQYF
TRBD2 TRBJ2-1 TRBV3-1 many TGTGCCAGCAGCCAAGGCGGACTAGCGGGAGGGTCCTACAATGAGCAGTTCTTC CASSQGGLAGGSYNEQFF
NA TRBJ2-5 TRBV19 many TGTGCCAGTAGTCGGACCGTAAGGGAGACCCAGTACTTC CASSRTVRETQYF
TRBD1 TRBJ1-3 TRBV5-1 NA TGCGCCAGCAGCGTACAGGGGGCGCACGGAAACACCATATATTTT CASSVQGAHGNTIYF
NA TRBJ1-5 TRBV5-1 many TGCGCCAGCAGCTTGGGGGTTAGCGGTCAGCCCCAGCATTTT CASSLGVSGQPQHF
TRBD2 TRBJ2-5 TRBV7-9 many TGTGCCAGCAGCTTTCTAGCGGGAGGGGGTGAGACCCAGTACTTC CASSFLAGGGETQYF
NA TRBJ1-1 TRBV28 many TGTGCCAGCAGTTTAACGGGGGCGAACACTGAAGCTTTCTTT CASSLTGANTEAFF
NA TRBJ2-3 TRBV6-2/TRBV6-3 NA TGTGCCAGCAGCCCAAGAGATACGCAGTATTTT CASSPRDTQYF
NA TRBJ2-7 TRBV5-4 many TGTGCCAGCAGCTTGGGACCCCCCGTTTCCTACGAGCAGTACTTC CASSLGPPVSYEQYF
NA TRBJ2-1 TRBV5-5 many TGTGCCAGCAGCTTTAGGGGCGCGGGGTGGGAGCAGTTCTTC CASSFRGAGWEQFF
NA TRBJ1-4 TRBV4-3 many TGCGCCAGCAGCCGACGACAAGGAGACGTTGAAAAACTGTTTTTT CASSRRQGDVEKLFF
NA TRBJ2-3 TRBV4-3 many TGCGCCAGCAGCCAAGGGCTAGCAGAGACAGATACGCAGTATTTT CASSQGLAETDTQYF
TRBD2 TRBJ2-1 TRBV5-1 many TGCGCCAGCAGCTCCGGAGCCCGACTAGCGGGGCCCCGCGGGGTCAATGAGCAGTTCTTC CASSSGARLAGPRGVNEQFF
TRBD1 TRBJ1-1 TRBV20-1 many TGCAGTGTCCGGGGACAGCCCCTTGAAGCTTTCTTT CSVRGQPLEAFF
NA TRBJ2-3 TRBV2 many TGTGCCAGCAGGGAGACTAGTAAAGATACGCAGTATTTT CASRETSKDTQYF